The clone carrying this T cell receptor beta chain was detected a few times. This sample is drawn from a study of cytomegalovirus exposure and HLA in healthy donors. The germline V gene encodes CDR1 SGHAT and CDR2 FQNNGV. The CDR3 is made up of 15 amino acids. V lost 5 bases, J lost 0 bases, and 1 base stayed unmatched. 60 Vbeta and 13 Jbeta primers were used in PCR. In the original analysis: Roughly 11 million shared chains were among the approximately 76 million unique TCR beta chains that a later analysis counted. Clones were read by immunoSEQ multiplex PCR, and TCRdb kept only the in-frame ones, dropping some. V, J and clone size derive from that table, while D and trimming were established from the DNA sequence. Altogether about 120,000 clones are present, approximately 8% being singletons, with the ten largest covering about 6%.

The receptor comes from a woman between 40 and 55 years old in good health and CMV-seropositive. Sequenced input: PBMCs. The V call is TRBV11-2, the J call TRBJ2-7; 13 nucleotides align to TRBD2. CDR3 DNA: TGTGCCAGCAGCCGGACTAGCGGGGGCTCCTACGAGCAGTACTTC. This gives the protein CASSRTSGGSYEQYF.